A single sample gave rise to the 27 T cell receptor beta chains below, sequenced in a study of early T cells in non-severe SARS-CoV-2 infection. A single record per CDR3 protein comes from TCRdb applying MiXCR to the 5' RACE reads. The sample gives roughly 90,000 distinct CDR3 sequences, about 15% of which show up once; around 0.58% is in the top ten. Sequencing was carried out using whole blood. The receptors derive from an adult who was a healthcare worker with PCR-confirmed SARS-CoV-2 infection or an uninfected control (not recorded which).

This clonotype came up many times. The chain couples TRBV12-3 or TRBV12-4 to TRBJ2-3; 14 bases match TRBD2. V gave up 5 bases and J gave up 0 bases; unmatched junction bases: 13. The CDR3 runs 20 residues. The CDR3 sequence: CASSPYGTSGGVSSTDTQYF. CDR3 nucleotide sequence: TGTGCCAGCAGTCCGTATGGGACTAGCGGGGGTGTCTCTAGCACAGATACGCAGTATTTT.

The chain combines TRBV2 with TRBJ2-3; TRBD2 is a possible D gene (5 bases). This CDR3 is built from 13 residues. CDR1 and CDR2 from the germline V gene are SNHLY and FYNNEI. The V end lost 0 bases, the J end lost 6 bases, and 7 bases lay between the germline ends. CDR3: CASSEARRDTQYF. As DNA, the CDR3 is TGTGCCAGCAGTGAAGCAAGGAGGGATACGCAGTATTTT. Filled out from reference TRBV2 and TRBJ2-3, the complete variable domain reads EPEVTQTPSHQVTQMGQEVILRCVPISNHLYFYWYRQILGQKVEFLVSFYNNEISEKSEIFDDQFSVERPDGSNFTLKIRSTKLEDSAMYFCASSEARRDTQYFGPGTRLTVL.

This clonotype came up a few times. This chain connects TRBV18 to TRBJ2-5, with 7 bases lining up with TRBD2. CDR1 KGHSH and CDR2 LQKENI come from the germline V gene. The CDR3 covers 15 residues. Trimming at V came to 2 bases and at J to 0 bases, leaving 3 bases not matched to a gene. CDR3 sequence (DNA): TGTGCCAGCTCACCATCGCGGGGGTACCAAGAGACCCAGTACTTC. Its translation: CASSPSRGYQETQYF.

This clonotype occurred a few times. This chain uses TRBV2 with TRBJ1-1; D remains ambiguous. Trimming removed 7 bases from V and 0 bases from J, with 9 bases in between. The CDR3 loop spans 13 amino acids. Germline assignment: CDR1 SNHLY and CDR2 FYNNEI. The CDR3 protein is CASTTELNTEAFF. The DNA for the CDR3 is TGTGCCAGCACAACGGAACTGAACACTGAAGCTTTCTTT.

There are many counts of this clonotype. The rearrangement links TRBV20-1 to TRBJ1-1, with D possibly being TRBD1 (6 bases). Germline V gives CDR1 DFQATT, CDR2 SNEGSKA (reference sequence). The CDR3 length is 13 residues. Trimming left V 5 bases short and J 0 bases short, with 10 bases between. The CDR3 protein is CSAYRDMNTEAFF. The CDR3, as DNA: TGCAGTGCTTACCGGGACATGAACACTGAAGCTTTCTTT.

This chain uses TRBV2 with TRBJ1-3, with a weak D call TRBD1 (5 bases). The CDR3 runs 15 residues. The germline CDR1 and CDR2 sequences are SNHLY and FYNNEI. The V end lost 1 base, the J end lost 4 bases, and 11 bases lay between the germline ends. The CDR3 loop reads CASSEGGGNGNTIYF. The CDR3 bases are TGTGCCAGCAGTGAAGGCGGGGGGAACGGAAACACCATATATTTT.

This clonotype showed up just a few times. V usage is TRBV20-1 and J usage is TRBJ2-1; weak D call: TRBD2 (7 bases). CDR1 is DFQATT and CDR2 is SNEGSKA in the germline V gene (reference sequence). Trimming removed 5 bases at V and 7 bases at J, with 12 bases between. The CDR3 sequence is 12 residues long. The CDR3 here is CSAQGGANEQFF. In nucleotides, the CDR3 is TGCAGTGCTCAAGGGGGGGCGAATGAGCAGTTCTTC.

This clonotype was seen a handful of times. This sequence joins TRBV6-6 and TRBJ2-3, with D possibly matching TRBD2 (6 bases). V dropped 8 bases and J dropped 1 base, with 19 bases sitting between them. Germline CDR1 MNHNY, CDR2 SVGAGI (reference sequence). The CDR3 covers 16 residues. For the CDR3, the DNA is TGTGCCAGCGCACGACTAGTTCCCGATGGCACAGATACGCAGTATTTT. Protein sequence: CASARLVPDGTDTQYF.

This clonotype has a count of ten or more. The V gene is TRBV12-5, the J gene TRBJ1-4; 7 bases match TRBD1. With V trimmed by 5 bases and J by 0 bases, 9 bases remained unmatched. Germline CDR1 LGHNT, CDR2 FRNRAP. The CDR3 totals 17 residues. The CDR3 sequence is CASGAPSGTATNEKLFF. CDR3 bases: TGTGCTAGTGGTGCACCATCCGGGACAGCAACTAATGAAAAACTGTTTTTT. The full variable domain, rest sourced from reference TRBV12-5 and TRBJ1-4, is DARVTQTPRHKVTEMGQEVTMRCQPILGHNTVFWYRQTMMQGLELLAYFRNRAPLDDSGMPKDRFSAEMPDATLATLKIQPSEPRDSAVYFCASGAPSGTATNEKLFFGSGTQLSVL.

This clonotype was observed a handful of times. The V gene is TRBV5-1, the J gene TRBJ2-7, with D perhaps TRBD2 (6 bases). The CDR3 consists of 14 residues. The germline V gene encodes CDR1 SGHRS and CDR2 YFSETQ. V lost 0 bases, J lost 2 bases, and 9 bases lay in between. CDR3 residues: CASSLDTGAYEQYV. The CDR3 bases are TGCGCCAGCAGCTTGGATACGGGGGCCTACGAGCAGTACGTC.

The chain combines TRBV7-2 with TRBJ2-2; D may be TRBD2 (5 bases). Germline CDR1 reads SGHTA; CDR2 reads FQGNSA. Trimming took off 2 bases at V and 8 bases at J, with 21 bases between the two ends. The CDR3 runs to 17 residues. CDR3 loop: CASSLRAGFSNQGELFF. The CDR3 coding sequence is TGTGCCAGCAGCTTAAGGGCGGGCTTCTCAAACCAAGGGGAGCTGTTTTTT. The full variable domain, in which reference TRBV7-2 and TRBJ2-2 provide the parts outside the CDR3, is GAGVSQSPSNKVTEKGKDVELRCDPISGHTALYWYRQSLGQGLEFLIYFQGNSAPDKSGLPSDRFSAERTGGSVSTLTIQRTQQEDSAVYLCASSLRAGFSNQGELFFGEGSRLTVL.

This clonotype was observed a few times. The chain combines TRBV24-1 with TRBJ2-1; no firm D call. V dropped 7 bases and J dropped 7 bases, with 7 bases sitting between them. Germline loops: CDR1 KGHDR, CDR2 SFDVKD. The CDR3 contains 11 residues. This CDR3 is CATRSQNEQFF. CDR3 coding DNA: TGTGCCACCAGAAGCCAAAATGAGCAGTTCTTC.

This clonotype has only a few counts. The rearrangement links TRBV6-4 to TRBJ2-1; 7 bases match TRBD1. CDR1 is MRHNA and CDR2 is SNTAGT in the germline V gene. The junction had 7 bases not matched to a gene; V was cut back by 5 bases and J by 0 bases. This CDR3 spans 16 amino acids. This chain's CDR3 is CASSPGQVSSYNEQFF. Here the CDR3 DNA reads TGTGCCAGCAGTCCTGGACAGGTCAGCTCCTACAATGAGCAGTTCTTC.

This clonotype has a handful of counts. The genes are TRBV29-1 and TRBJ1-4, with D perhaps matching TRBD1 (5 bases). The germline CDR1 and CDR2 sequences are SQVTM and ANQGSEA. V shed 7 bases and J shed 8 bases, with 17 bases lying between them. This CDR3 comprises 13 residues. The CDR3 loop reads CSAFVRDGEKLFF. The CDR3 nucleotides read TGCAGCGCATTTGTCAGGGACGGAGAAAAACTGTTTTTT.

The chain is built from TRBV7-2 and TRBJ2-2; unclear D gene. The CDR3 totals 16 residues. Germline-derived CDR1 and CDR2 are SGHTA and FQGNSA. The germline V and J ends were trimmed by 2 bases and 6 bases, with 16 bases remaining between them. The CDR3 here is CASSLIRPSESGELFF. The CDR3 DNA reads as TGTGCCAGCAGCTTAATCCGTCCCTCTGAATCCGGGGAGCTGTTTTTT.

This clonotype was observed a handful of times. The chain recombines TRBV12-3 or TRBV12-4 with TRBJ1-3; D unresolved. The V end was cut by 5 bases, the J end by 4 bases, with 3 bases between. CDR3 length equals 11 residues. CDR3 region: CASSKGNTIYF. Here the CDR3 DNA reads TGTGCCAGCAGTAAGGGAAACACCATATATTTT.

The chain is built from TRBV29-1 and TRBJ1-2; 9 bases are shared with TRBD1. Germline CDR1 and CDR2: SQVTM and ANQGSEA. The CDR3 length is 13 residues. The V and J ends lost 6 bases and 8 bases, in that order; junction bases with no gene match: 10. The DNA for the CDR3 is TGCAGCGTCGTTGACAGGGGGATTTGGGGCTACACCTTC. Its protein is CSVVDRGIWGYTF.

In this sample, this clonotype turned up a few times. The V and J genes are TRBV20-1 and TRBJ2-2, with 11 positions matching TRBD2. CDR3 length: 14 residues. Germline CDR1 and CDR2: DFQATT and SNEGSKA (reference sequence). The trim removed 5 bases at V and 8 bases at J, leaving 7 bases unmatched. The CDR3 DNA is TGCAGTGCTTCACTAGCGGGGGACCCAGGGGAGCTGTTTTTT. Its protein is CSASLAGDPGELFF.

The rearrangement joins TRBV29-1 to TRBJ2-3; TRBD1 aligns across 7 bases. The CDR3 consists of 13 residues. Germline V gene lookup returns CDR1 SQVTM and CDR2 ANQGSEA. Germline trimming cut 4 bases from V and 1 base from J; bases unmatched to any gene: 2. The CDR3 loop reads CSVGQGGTDTQYF. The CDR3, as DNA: TGCAGCGTTGGACAGGGTGGCACAGATACGCAGTATTTT.

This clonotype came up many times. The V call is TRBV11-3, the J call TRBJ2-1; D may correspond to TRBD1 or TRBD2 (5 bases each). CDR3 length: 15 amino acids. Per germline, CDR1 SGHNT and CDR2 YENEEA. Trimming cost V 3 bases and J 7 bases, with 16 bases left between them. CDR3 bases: TGTGCCAGCAGCTTTTCGATGGGGGTAGGAAATGAGCAGTTCTTC. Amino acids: CASSFSMGVGNEQFF.

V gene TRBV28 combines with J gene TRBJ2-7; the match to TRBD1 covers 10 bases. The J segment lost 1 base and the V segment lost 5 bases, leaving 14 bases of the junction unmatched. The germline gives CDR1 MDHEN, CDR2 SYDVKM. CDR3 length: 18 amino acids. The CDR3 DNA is TGTGCCAGCAGTCCGCCCCCGGGACAGGGGTTCGTATCCTACGAGCAGTACGTC. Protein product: CASSPPPGQGFVSYEQYV.

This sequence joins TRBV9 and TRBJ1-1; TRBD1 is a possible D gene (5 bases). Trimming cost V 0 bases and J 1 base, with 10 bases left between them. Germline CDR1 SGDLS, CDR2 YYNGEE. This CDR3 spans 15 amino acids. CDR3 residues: CASSVGQRTNTEAFF. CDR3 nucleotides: TGTGCCAGCAGCGTAGGACAGAGGACGAACACTGAAGCTTTCTTT.

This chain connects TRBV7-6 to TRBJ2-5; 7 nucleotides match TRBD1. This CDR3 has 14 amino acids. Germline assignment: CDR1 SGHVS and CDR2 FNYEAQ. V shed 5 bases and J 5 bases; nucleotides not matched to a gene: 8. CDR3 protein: CASSTRQGLETQYF. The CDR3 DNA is TGTGCCAGCAGCACCCGACAGGGTTTGGAGACCCAGTACTTC.

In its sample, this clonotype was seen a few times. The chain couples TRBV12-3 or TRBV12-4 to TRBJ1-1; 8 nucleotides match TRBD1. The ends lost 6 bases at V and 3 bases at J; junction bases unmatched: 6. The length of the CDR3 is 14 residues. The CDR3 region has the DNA TGTGCCAGCAGATCGACGGACAGGGACACTGAAGCTTTCTTT. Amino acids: CASRSTDRDTEAFF.

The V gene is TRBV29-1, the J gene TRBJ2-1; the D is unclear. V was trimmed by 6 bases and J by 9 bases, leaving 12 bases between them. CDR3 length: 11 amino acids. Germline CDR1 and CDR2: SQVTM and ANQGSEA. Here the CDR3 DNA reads TGCAGCGTCCCATGGACCGGTGAGCAGTTCTTC. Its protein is CSVPWTGEQFF.

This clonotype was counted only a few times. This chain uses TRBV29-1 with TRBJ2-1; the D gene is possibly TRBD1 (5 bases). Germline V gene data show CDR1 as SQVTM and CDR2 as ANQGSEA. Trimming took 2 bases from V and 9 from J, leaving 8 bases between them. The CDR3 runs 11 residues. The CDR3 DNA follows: TGCAGCGTTGAACAGGGATTTGAGCAGTTCTTC. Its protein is CSVEQGFEQFF.

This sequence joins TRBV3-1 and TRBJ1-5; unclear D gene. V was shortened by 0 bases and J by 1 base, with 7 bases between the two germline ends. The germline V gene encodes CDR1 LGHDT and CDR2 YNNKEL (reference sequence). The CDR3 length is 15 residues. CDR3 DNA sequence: TGTGCCAGCAGCCAAGATTCGGGGAGCAATCAGCCCCAGCATTTT. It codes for CASSQDSGSNQPQHF.